Each of the 14 T cell receptor beta chains below was sequenced from the same sample in a study of CD8 T cells in ankylosing spondylitis. MiXCR, run by TCRdb on the 5' RACE reads, gives a single entry per CDR3 protein. The profile shows some 450,000 distinct CDR3 sequences, approximately 17% of them singletons. These receptors lack a known antigen. Study conclusions and caveats: Made up of about eight highly homologous variants, a TCR beta motif appeared characteristic of ankylosing spondylitis blood.

Source material: blood, either unsorted or a sorted T cell fraction (not recorded which). All receptors derive from a male donor with ankylosing spondylitis.

This clonotype turned up a few times. The junction departs from germline at one end; a sequencing error may be responsible. The chain is built from TRBV24-1 and TRBJ2-7; D possibly corresponds to TRBD2 (6 bases). CDR3 length: 18 amino acids. Per germline, CDR1 KGHDR and CDR2 SFDVKD. Written as DNA, the CDR3 is TGTGCCACACTTCCTACCGGGACTCCGAAGGAAGGCTCCAACGAGCAGTACTTC. The encoded protein is CATLPTGTPKEGSNEQYF.

This clonotype was seen only a few times. V gene TRBV20-1 combines with J gene TRBJ1-3; D not resolved. The CDR3 totals 14 residues. V was pared by 0 bases and J by 2 bases, with 8 bases between. Looked up from germline, CDR1 is DFQATT and CDR2 is SNEGSKA (reference sequence). CDR3: CSARDPRTGNTIYF. The CDR3 nucleotides are TGCAGTGCTAGAGATCCGAGAACTGGAAACACCATATATTTT.

The V call is TRBV7-9, the J call TRBJ2-7, with D possibly matching TRBD1 (5 bases). Trimming shortened V by 3 bases and J by 10 bases, and 16 bases separated the two germline ends. The CDR3 totals 13 residues. Germline loops: CDR1 SEHNR, CDR2 FQNEAQ (reference sequence). As DNA, the CDR3 is TGTGCCAGCAGCTTGCCTGGGGTTGGGGCACAGTACTTC. As protein: CASSLPGVGAQYF.

This clonotype was recorded a few times. The chain uses TRBV6-1 and TRBJ2-5, with D maybe TRBD2 (5 bases). This CDR3 comprises 16 residues. CDR1 is MNHNS, CDR2 SASEGT, per germline. Trimming cost V 5 bases and J 1 base, with 17 bases left between them. CDR3 residues: CASSQTLGVGQETQYF. The DNA for the CDR3 is TGTGCCAGCAGTCAAACGCTCGGGGTTGGCCAAGAGACCCAGTACTTC.

This rearrangement joins TRBV6-5 to TRBJ1-6; D is undetermined. This CDR3 has 16 amino acids. Between the trimmed V and J ends, which lost 2 bases and 1 base, there was a span of 9 bases. Germline assignment: CDR1 MNHEY and CDR2 SVGAGI. The CDR3, as DNA: TGTGCCAGCAGTTACGGGAGCAATTCCTATAATTCACCCCTCCACTTT. Residues: CASSYGSNSYNSPLHF.

The chain has TRBV5-1 and TRBJ1-1; TRBD1 matches 8 bases. J gave up 8 bases and V 0 bases, and 6 bases lay outside the gene matches. This CDR3 has 14 amino acids. Germline CDR1 SGHRS, CDR2 YFSETQ. CDR3 coding DNA: TGCGCCAGCAGCTTGGGGGGACAGGCGACAGAAGCTTTCTTT. Its protein product is CASSLGGQATEAFF.

The chain has TRBV2 and TRBJ2-2; D is possibly TRBD1 (6 bases). The ends were cut back, 6 bases at V and 1 base at J, with 15 bases in the middle. Germline V gene sequence: CDR1 SNHLY, CDR2 FYNNEI. This CDR3 region has 16 residues. CDR3 in DNA: TGTGCCAGCAGCGCCGTTGAGGGGGAGAACACCGGGGAGCTGTTTTTT. Translated: CASSAVEGENTGELFF.

This clonotype has only a few counts. The genes are TRBV12-3 or TRBV12-4 and TRBJ1-3, with D maybe TRBD1 (6 bases). The CDR3 loop spans 15 amino acids. V dropped 5 bases and J dropped 2 bases, with 13 bases sitting between them. The CDR3 DNA is TGTGCCAGCAGTCGCCCGCAGGGGACTGGAAACACCATATATTTT. Amino acids: CASSRPQGTGNTIYF.

The J gene is TRBJ2-3, the V gene TRBV20-1; D is possibly TRBD2 (6 bases). V was shortened by 5 bases and J by 5 bases, with 14 bases between the two germline ends. The CDR3 contains 13 residues. Looked up from germline, CDR1 is DFQATT and CDR2 is SNEGSKA (reference sequence). The DNA for the CDR3 is TGCAGTGCTCCACGGCGGGGTCGAGATACGCAGTATTTT. It yields the protein CSAPRRGRDTQYF.

The gene calls are TRBV12-3 or TRBV12-4 and TRBJ2-2, with D perhaps assigned TRBD1 or TRBD2 (5 bases each). V was trimmed by 10 bases and J by 0 bases, leaving 21 bases between them. CDR3 length: 17 amino acids. The DNA for the CDR3 is TGTGCCATCCTAGGGGCGGGTGCAGCTTCGAACACCGGGGAGCTGTTTTTT. Translated: CAILGAGAASNTGELFF.

This clonotype came up a few times. This chain uses TRBV30 with TRBJ1-2; the D is unclear. CDR3 length equals 14 residues. Germline V lookup: CDR1 GTSNPN, CDR2 SVGIG (reference sequence). Trimming left V 4 bases short and J 5 bases short, with 17 bases between. CDR3 region: CAWTPRTGRYGYTF. The CDR3 DNA is TGTGCCTGGACCCCACGGACTGGTCGGTATGGCTACACCTTC.

This clonotype was detected only a few times. The CDR3, as DNA: TGTGCCAGCAGTTTAGGGGGGTCTGAAAATCAGCCCCAGCATTTT. Its protein is CASSLGGSENQPQHF. This chain links TRBV12-3 or TRBV12-4 with TRBJ1-5; D perhaps matches TRBD1 (5 bases). The CDR3 loop spans 15 amino acids. V was cut by 1 base and J by 4 bases, with 11 bases left in between.

The rearrangement links TRBV14 to TRBJ2-5, with 10 bases identical to TRBD1. The V segment lost 6 bases and the J segment 5 bases; nucleotides outside the gene matches: 24. Germline CDR1 SGHDN, CDR2 FVKESK. The CDR3 is made up of 20 amino acids. For the CDR3, the DNA is TGTGCCAGCAGTCGGACCCGCTCCGGGACAGGGGCCCTCCTTGGGGAGACCCAGTACTTC. Protein: CASSRTRSGTGALLGETQYF.

This clonotype was seen at least ten times. V and J are TRBV20-1 and TRBJ2-3, with 8 nucleotides matching TRBD2. This CDR3 has 16 amino acids. Germline V gene data show CDR1 as DFQATT and CDR2 as SNEGSKA (reference sequence). V trimming: 3 bases; J trimming: 6 bases; junction bases outside the gene matches: 14. CDR3 in DNA: TGCAGTGCTAGCGGATTGGCGGGAGGTGGGAAGGATACGCAGTATTTT. Translated, it gives CSASGLAGGGKDTQYF.